This T cell receptor (beta chain) was sequenced in a study of T cell responses to AZD1222 COVID-19 vaccine. This CDR3 region has 14 residues. V dropped 8 bases and J dropped 7; count of bases not matched to a gene: 12. The germline V gene has CDR1 SEHNR and CDR2 FQNEAQ (reference sequence). The repertoire was sequenced with immunoSEQ multiplex PCR; TCRdb's copy has only in-frame clones and lacks some. The sample comprises about 110,000 clones, 75% to 95% of which are singletons, and around 6.6% rests with the top ten. The TCR comes from an adult who received the AZD1222 COVID-19 vaccine. The sequences come from peripheral blood, collected 28 days after the second AZD1222 dose. The chain employs TRBV7-9 and TRBJ2-7; 9 nucleotides line up with TRBD2. The CDR3 loop reads CASHPAGGPGEQYF. CDR3 bases: TGTGCCAGCCACCCAGCGGGAGGACCAGGGGAGCAGTACTTC.